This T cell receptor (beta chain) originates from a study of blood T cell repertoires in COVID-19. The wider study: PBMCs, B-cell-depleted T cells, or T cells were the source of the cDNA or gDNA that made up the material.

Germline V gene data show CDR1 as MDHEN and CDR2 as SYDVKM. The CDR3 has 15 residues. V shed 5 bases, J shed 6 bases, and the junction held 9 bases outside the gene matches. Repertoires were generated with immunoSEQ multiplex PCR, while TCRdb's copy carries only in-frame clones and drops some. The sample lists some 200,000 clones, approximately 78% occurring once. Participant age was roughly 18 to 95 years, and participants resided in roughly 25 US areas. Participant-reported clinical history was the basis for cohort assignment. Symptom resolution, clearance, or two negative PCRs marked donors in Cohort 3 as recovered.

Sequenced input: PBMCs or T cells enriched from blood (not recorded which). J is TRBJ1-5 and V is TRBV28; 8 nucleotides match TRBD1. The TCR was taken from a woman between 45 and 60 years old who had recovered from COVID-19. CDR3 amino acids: CASSAGQGTGQPQHF. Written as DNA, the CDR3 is TGTGCCAGCAGTGCCGGACAGGGCACGGGTCAGCCCCAGCATTTT.